One and the same sample provided the 7 T cell receptor beta chains below, sequenced in a study of blood T cells in healthy people across ages. A second PCR, run for roughly 7 to 11 cycles, used a sample-barcoded 5' primer plus a J-beta primer mix. TCRdb processed the 5' RACE reads anew with MiXCR; each CDR3 protein has one entry. The sample includes more than 600,000 distinct CDR3 sequences, roughly 25% of them seen just once. The sample was also linked to a second study, of T cells of mothers and their children.

Sequencing was performed on blood. Source of these receptors: a boy aged 5-17 years in good health.

This clonotype was counted a few times. The V gene is TRBV7-9, the J gene TRBJ2-2; a possible D gene is TRBD1 (5 bases). Trimming took off 6 bases at V and 7 bases at J, with 15 bases between the two ends. The CDR3 runs 14 residues. Germline lookup yields CDR1 SEHNR and CDR2 FQNEAQ (reference sequence). CDR3 sequence (DNA): TGTGCCAGCAGACCTACAGGAAGAAACGGGGAGCTGTTTTTT. Translating it yields CASRPTGRNGELFF.

The chain has TRBV5-1 and TRBJ1-1; D uncertain. The CDR3 consists of 14 residues. Germline CDR1 is SGHRS and CDR2 is YFSETQ. V was cut by 0 bases and J by 1 base, with 7 bases left in between. CDR3 in amino acids: CASSLAQSNTEAFF. The CDR3, as DNA: TGCGCCAGCAGCTTGGCACAGTCGAACACTGAAGCTTTCTTT.

V and J are TRBV7-9 and TRBJ2-1; 9 positions match TRBD2. V dropped 5 bases and J dropped 3; count of bases not matched to a gene: 8. Germline loops: CDR1 SEHNR, CDR2 FQNEAQ (reference sequence). This CDR3 spans 16 amino acids. The CDR3 sequence: CASSPLVAGVYNEQFF. CDR3 nucleotides: TGTGCCAGCAGCCCCCTGGTAGCGGGGGTCTACAATGAGCAGTTCTTC.

CDR3 loop: CSVERTGLDQETQYF. The CDR3 DNA is TGCAGCGTTGAAAGGACAGGGTTGGACCAAGAGACCCAGTACTTC. V usage is TRBV29-1 and J usage is TRBJ2-5, with 8 bases matching TRBD1. CDR1 and CDR2 from the germline V gene are SQVTM and ANQGSEA. This CDR3 has 15 amino acids. The trim removed 2 bases at V and 0 bases at J, leaving 5 bases unmatched.

This chain joins TRBV28 and TRBJ1-2, with TRBD1 identical over 9 bases. V lost 10 bases, J lost 2 bases, and 8 bases stayed unmatched. CDR1 is MDHEN and CDR2 is SYDVKM in the germline V gene. CDR3 size: 14 residues. Here the CDR3 reads CATSPGQGNYGYTF. CDR3 nucleotide sequence: TGTGCCACCTCACCCGGACAGGGGAACTATGGCTACACCTTC.

The J gene is TRBJ2-5, the V gene TRBV21-1; the table's D call of TRBD1 was not tested on the DNA. TRBV21-1 is a known pseudogene. There are 15 residues in the CDR3. The CDR3 nucleotides read TGTGCCAGCAGCACCCGGACAGGGGGCAGTGAGACCCAGTACTTC. Translating it yields CASSTRTGGSETQYF.

The CDR3 region has the DNA TGCAGCGTTACGCGGACCCCAGGGGAAGAGACCCAGTACTTC. The encoded protein is CSVTRTPGEETQYF. The chain couples TRBV29-1 to TRBJ2-5; TRBD1 might be the D (6 bases). Trimming removed 5 bases at V and 3 bases at J, with 16 bases between. The length of the CDR3 is 14 residues. Germline lookup yields CDR1 SQVTM and CDR2 ANQGSEA. Full variable domain (outside the CDR3, taken from reference TRBV29-1 and TRBJ2-5): SAVISQKPSRDICQRGTSLTIQCQVDSQVTMMFWYRQQPGQSLTLIATANQGSEATYESGFVIDKFPISRPNLTFSTLTVSNMSPEDSSIYLCSVTRTPGEETQYFGPGTRLLVL.